A selection of T cell receptor beta chains follows, all from one sample in a study of memory CD4+ T cells and cytomegalovirus serostatus. Only in-frame clones appear in the TCRdb table, and some are missing; sequencing was by immunoSEQ multiplex PCR. The sample yields about 56,000 clones, roughly 82% seen once. The sample taken for sequencing was memory CD4+ T cells from blood. Every receptor here comes from an adult in good health and CMV-seronegative. The CDR3 runs from the conserved cysteine through the conserved F or W. Fields, in order: CDR3 protein, CDR3 DNA, D gene, J gene, clone size, V gene. D genes are given only for firm matches. Rows give clone size only sometimes, using once, few, many, or a class for an expanded clone.

CDR3: CASYSTSGGTEAFF
DNA: TGTGCCAGCTACAGTACTTCAGGGGGCACTGAAGCTTTCTTT
D: TRBD1
J: TRBJ1-1
size: .
V: TRBV6-5

CDR3: CASSYSAGPYEQYF
DNA: TGTGCCAGCAGTTACTCGGCCGGACCCTACGAGCAGTACTTC
D: .
J: TRBJ2-7
size: .
V: TRBV6-5

CDR3: CASSGDRGWQPQHF
DNA: TGTGCCAGCAGTGGCGACAGGGGCTGGCAGCCCCAGCATTTT
D: TRBD1
J: TRBJ1-5
size: .
V: TRBV28

CDR3: CAIQGLEATDTQYF
DNA: TGTGCCATCCAAGGCTTAGAAGCCACAGATACGCAGTATTTT
D: .
J: TRBJ2-3
size: .
V: TRBV10-3

CDR3: CASSFTDRGSHEQYF
DNA: TGTGCCAGCAGCTTTACGGACAGGGGGTCCCACGAGCAGTACTTC
D: TRBD1
J: TRBJ2-7
size: .
V: TRBV7-2

CDR3: CASRGQGGSNYGYTF
DNA: TGTGCCAGCAGGGGACAGGGGGGATCTAACTATGGCTACACCTTC
D: TRBD1
J: TRBJ1-2
size: .
V: TRBV6-5

CDR3: CASSLGEVGELFF
DNA: TGTGCCAGCAGCTTAGGAGAGGTCGGGGAGCTGTTTTTT
D: .
J: TRBJ2-2
size: .
V: TRBV7-3

CDR3: CASSQVSDSNYGYTF
DNA: TGTGCCAGCAGCCAAGTCTCCGACAGTAACTATGGCTACACCTTC
D: .
J: TRBJ1-2
size: .
V: TRBV4-2

CDR3: CASSLSSNQPQHF
DNA: TGTGCCAGCAGCTTAAGTAGCAATCAGCCCCAGCATTTT
D: .
J: TRBJ1-5
size: .
V: TRBV11-2

CDR3: CASSLADWGRRRGNEKLFF
DNA: TGTGCCAGCAGCTTGGCTGACTGGGGCAGGAGAAGAGGTAATGAAAAACTGTTTTTT
D: .
J: TRBJ1-4
size: few
V: TRBV5-6

CDR3: CASSPGWVGGYTF
DNA: TGTGCCAGCAGCCCTGGGTGGGTCGGGGGCTACACCTTC
D: .
J: TRBJ1-2
size: .
V: TRBV7-9

CDR3: CAISESGVRTSPLHF
DNA: TGTGCCATCAGTGAGTCCGGAGTGCGGACTTCACCCCTCCACTTT
D: .
J: TRBJ1-6
size: .
V: TRBV10-3

CDR3: CASSLVGQGIYEQYF
DNA: TGTGCCAGCAGCTTAGTGGGACAGGGAATCTACGAGCAGTACTTC
D: TRBD1
J: TRBJ2-7
size: .
V: TRBV7-2

CDR3: CASSVGGGNQPQHF
DNA: TGTGCCAGCAGCGTGGGGGGAGGCAATCAGCCCCAGCATTTT
D: .
J: TRBJ1-5
size: .
V: TRBV9

CDR3: CASSFANQPQHF
DNA: TGTGCCAGCAGCTTCGCGAATCAGCCCCAGCATTTT
D: .
J: TRBJ1-5
size: .
V: TRBV7-2

CDR3: CAWSHPTGRANYGYTF
DNA: TGTGCCTGGAGTCACCCTACAGGGAGAGCTAACTATGGCTACACCTTC
D: .
J: TRBJ1-2
size: .
V: TRBV30

CDR3: CASSTTGLAKYEQYF
DNA: TGTGCCAGCAGCACAACGGGCTTAGCAAAGTACGAGCAGTACTTC
D: .
J: TRBJ2-7
size: .
V: TRBV7-9